Listed here are 31 T cell receptor beta chains from one sample, sequenced in a study of blood T cell repertoires in COVID-19. Repertoires were generated with immunoSEQ multiplex PCR, while TCRdb's copy carries only in-frame clones and drops some. The table includes fewer than 400,000 clones, approximately 91% detected once. Sequenced input: PBMCs or T cells enriched from blood (not recorded which). The receptors were gathered from a woman in her thirties who had been exposed to COVID-19.

This clone has only one observation. CDR3 in DNA: TGTGCCAGCAGTTCTAGACCGGGACAGGCCTACGAGCAGTACTTC. Protein: CASSSRPGQAYEQYF. The genes are TRBV5-6 and TRBJ2-7; TRBD1 matches at 8 bases. V shed 5 bases and J 2 bases; nucleotides not matched to a gene: 9. The CDR3 runs to 15 residues. Per the germline V gene, CDR1 is SGHDT and CDR2 is YYEEEE.

The chain combines TRBV5-1 with TRBJ2-6; D possibly corresponds to TRBD1 (5 bases). The CDR3 has 16 residues. V was shortened by 6 bases and J by 4 bases, with 17 bases between the two germline ends. Germline CDR1 is SGHRS and CDR2 is YFSETQ. CDR3 protein: CASKYRPQEGANVLTF. CDR3 bases: TGCGCCAGCAAGTACAGGCCCCAAGAAGGGGCCAACGTCCTGACTTTC.

This rearrangement joins TRBV9 to TRBJ1-2; D is perhaps TRBD1 (6 bases). Germline CDR1 SGDLS, CDR2 YYNGEE. Trimming removed 3 bases from V and 6 bases from J, with 9 bases in between. The CDR3 runs to 12 residues. The CDR3 coding sequence is TGTGCCAGCAGCGGCTACAGGGATGGCTACACCTTC. Translation: CASSGYRDGYTF.

V gene TRBV7-8 combines with J gene TRBJ1-4; perhaps TRBD1 as D (6 bases). The CDR3 loop spans 18 amino acids. V dropped 3 bases and J dropped 3 bases, with 20 bases sitting between them. Germline V gene sequence: CDR1 SGHVS, CDR2 FQNEAQ. The CDR3 bases are TGTGCCAGCAGCTTGAGGGGGGGACAAAAAGCAGCTAATGAAAAACTGTTTTTT. It codes for CASSLRGGQKAANEKLFF.

This clone showed up just once. The rearrangement joins TRBV7-9 to TRBJ1-2; D is unresolved. The germline CDR1 and CDR2 sequences are SEHNR and FQNEAQ (reference sequence). Trimming left V 6 bases short and J 3 bases short, with 14 bases between. The CDR3 contains 14 residues. The CDR3 DNA sequence: TGTGCCAGCAGATTCCTACCCGGGGACTATGGCTACACCTTC. It translates to CASRFLPGDYGYTF.

The genes are TRBV4-3 and TRBJ1-2, with 9 bases identical to TRBD1. The CDR3 has 16 amino acids. The germline V gene encodes CDR1 LGHNA and CDR2 YSLEER. V shed 6 bases and J 4 bases; nucleotides not matched to a gene: 12. CDR3 region: CASSPGQGTLSYGYTF. DNA for the CDR3: TGCGCCAGCAGTCCGGGACAGGGAACTCTTAGCTATGGCTACACCTTC.

The rearrangement joins TRBV4-1 to TRBJ2-7; D not certain. This CDR3 is 13 amino acids long. The germline V gene encodes CDR1 MGHRA and CDR2 YSYEKL. V was clipped by 6 bases and J by 4 bases, with 13 bases between them. CDR3 coding DNA: TGCGCCAGCAGGTCCCTGTCAGGTTACGAGCAGTACTTC. Its protein product is CASRSLSGYEQYF.

This clone was picked up one time. J is TRBJ1-1 and V is TRBV7-3, with D perhaps TRBD1 (6 bases). This CDR3 has 14 residues. Germline V CDR1 and CDR2: SGHTA, FQGTGA. V lost 5 bases and J 1 base, leaving 11 bases between the germline ends. CDR3 DNA: TGTGCCAGCAGCCTGACAGGAAAGAACACTGAAGCTTTCTTT. Protein sequence: CASSLTGKNTEAFF.

The chain combines TRBV7-2 with TRBJ1-2, with TRBD1 matching 10 bases. Losses at the gene ends were 6 bases for V and 4 bases for J; bases not matched to a gene: 11. The CDR3 covers 16 residues. Germline values: CDR1 SGHTA, CDR2 FQGNSA. The CDR3 here is CASRDSGTGVFYGYTF. The CDR3 DNA reads TGTGCCAGCAGAGATTCCGGGACAGGGGTTTTCTATGGCTACACCTTC.

This clone appeared a single time. The V call is TRBV19, the J call TRBJ1-3; the D gene is possibly TRBD1 (5 bases). The CDR3 contains 15 residues. V lost 6 bases and J 2 bases, leaving 14 bases between the germline ends. The germline V gene has CDR1 LNHDA and CDR2 SQIVND (reference sequence). The CDR3 loop is CASSLRGSTGNTIYF. The CDR3 DNA sequence: TGTGCCAGTAGCTTGCGGGGGAGCACTGGAAACACCATATATTTT.

The chain has TRBV4-3 and TRBJ2-7, with D possibly TRBD2 on 6 matching bases. Germline CDR1 is LGHNA and CDR2 is YSLEER. This CDR3 region has 14 residues. V dropped 1 base and J dropped 4 bases, with 11 bases sitting between them. The chain's CDR3 is CASSQGGVGYEQYF. The CDR3 DNA sequence: TGCGCCAGCAGCCAAGGGGGGGTCGGATACGAGCAGTACTTC.

This chain connects TRBV30 to TRBJ1-1; D is possibly TRBD1 (5 bases). Germline values: CDR1 GTSNPN, CDR2 SVGIG (reference sequence). This CDR3 is 13 amino acids long. The V gene lost 6 bases and the J gene lost 0 bases, with 11 bases spanning the gap. CDR3 loop: CACRQSMNTEAFF. The CDR3 nucleotides are TGTGCCTGCAGACAGTCCATGAACACTGAAGCTTTCTTT.

The DNA of the CDR3 is TGCGCCAGCAGTGCTCTCTTTAGCGGGGGGGAGACCCAGTACTTC. This codes for CASSALFSGGETQYF. This chain links TRBV10-2 with TRBJ2-5, with 10 bases lining up with TRBD2. Germline V CDR1 and CDR2: WSHSY, SAAADI. The CDR3 is 15 residues long. Germline trimming cut 4 bases from V and 5 bases from J; bases unmatched to any gene: 7.

The V and J genes are TRBV2 and TRBJ1-2; 10 bases are a match to TRBD1. This CDR3 region has 15 residues. Germline CDR1 reads SNHLY; CDR2 reads FYNNEI. Trimming took 2 bases from V and 4 from J; bases not matched to a gene: 4. As DNA, the CDR3 is TGTGCCAGCAGTGAAACAGGGGACAGGGGCTATGGCTACACCTTC. Its protein is CASSETGDRGYGYTF.

The chain has TRBV7-9 and TRBJ2-1, with 11 bases matching TRBD2. This CDR3 has 15 amino acids. V was clipped by 6 bases and J by 7 bases; unmatched bases: 8. Germline V gives CDR1 SEHNR, CDR2 FQNEAQ (reference sequence). Written as DNA, the CDR3 is TGTGCCAGCAGTTATTCTAGCGGGGGGCTAAATGAGCAGTTCTTC. It translates to CASSYSSGGLNEQFF.

The rearrangement links TRBV6-2 or TRBV6-3 to TRBJ1-4, with TRBD1 identical over 8 bases. CDR1 and CDR2 from the germline V gene are MNHEY and SVGEGT. Trimming cost V 0 bases and J 7 bases; bases outside gene matches: 13. CDR3 length: 18 amino acids. The CDR3 DNA reads as TGTGCCAGCAGTTACTCGATCCTTCGTCAGGGGGCGGTTGAAAAACTGTTTTTT. It is translated as CASSYSILRQGAVEKLFF.

The chain recombines TRBV29-1 with TRBJ1-1, with a weak D call TRBD1 (5 bases). The CDR3 extends over 13 amino acids. Germline CDR1 and CDR2: SQVTM and ANQGSEA. V was clipped by 4 bases and J by 0 bases, with 9 bases between them. CDR3 sequence: CSVGQLMNTEAFF. In DNA, the CDR3 is TGCAGCGTTGGACAGCTGATGAACACTGAAGCTTTCTTT.

The chain carries TRBV4-1 and TRBJ2-7; TRBD2 is a possible D gene (5 bases). The germline V and J ends were trimmed by 1 base and 0 bases, with 19 bases remaining between them. Germline-derived CDR1 and CDR2 are MGHRA and YSYEKL. The CDR3 covers 18 residues. This CDR3 is CASSQAEGGIGTSYEQYF. The CDR3 coding sequence is TGCGCCAGCAGCCAAGCTGAAGGAGGAATCGGTACCTCCTACGAGCAGTACTTC.

CDR3 sequence: CASSGEVAANTGELFF. The CDR3 DNA reads TGCGCCAGCAGCGGGGAGGTAGCCGCGAACACCGGGGAGCTGTTTTTT. This chain uses TRBV5-1 with TRBJ2-2; D may be TRBD2 (6 bases). The CDR3 has 16 amino acids. V was clipped by 4 bases and J by 0 bases, with 13 bases between them. Germline values: CDR1 SGHRS, CDR2 YFSETQ.

The chain couples TRBV5-4 to TRBJ2-6, with 9 positions matching TRBD1. V was pared by 5 bases and J by 0 bases, with 6 bases of the junction left unmatched. The CDR3 is made up of 17 amino acids. CDR1 and CDR2 from the germline V gene are SGHNT and YYREEE (reference sequence). The CDR3 nucleotides are TGTGCCAGCAGTCCACAGGGGGCGAACTCTGGGGCCAACGTCCTGACTTTC. Protein product: CASSPQGANSGANVLTF.

In DNA form, the CDR3 reads TGTGCCAGCAGTTACGGGTCGGTGAGGGGGGGAGAAATGTGGACCCAGTACTTC. Translation: CASSYGSVRGGEMWTQYF. The V gene is TRBV6-2 or TRBV6-3, the J gene TRBJ2-5; TRBD2 might be the D (7 bases). CDR1 is MNHEY and CDR2 is SVGEGT in the germline V gene. V lost 2 bases, J lost 7 bases, and 26 bases lay in between. The CDR3 is 18 residues long.

This chain uses TRBV6-5 with TRBJ1-2; D perhaps matches TRBD1 (5 bases). This CDR3 has 14 amino acids. Trimming left V 6 bases short and J 10 bases short, with 21 bases between. Germline lookup yields CDR1 MNHEY and CDR2 SVGAGI. CDR3 sequence (DNA): TGTGCCAGCAGCTTATCTAGGGGCTTGGATGTCTACACCTTC. Its translation is CASSLSRGLDVYTF.

The chain is built from TRBV6-1 and TRBJ2-7; D remains unclear. V was clipped by 1 base and J by 0 bases, with 7 bases between them. The CDR3 spans 14 residues. CDR1 and CDR2 (germline): MNHNS, SASEGT. The CDR3 loop reads CASSEDSGSYEQYF. The CDR3 DNA is TGTGCCAGCAGTGAAGACTCAGGCTCCTACGAGCAGTACTTC.

This clone has a handful of counts. The V and J genes are TRBV4-1 and TRBJ2-7; TRBD1 matches 8 bases. This CDR3 comprises 16 residues. In germline, CDR1 is MGHRA, CDR2 YSYEKL. V lost 1 base, J lost 1 base, and 6 bases stayed unmatched. The CDR3 here is CASSQVGGTGSYEQYF. CDR3 sequence (DNA): TGCGCCAGCAGCCAAGTAGGTGGGACAGGATCCTACGAGCAGTACTTC.

This chain links TRBV5-5 with TRBJ2-2; 9 bases fit TRBD1. V dropped 0 bases and J dropped 4; count of bases not matched to a gene: 4. The CDR3 runs to 16 residues. The germline gives CDR1 SGHKS, CDR2 YYEKEE (reference sequence). CDR3 nucleotide sequence: TGTGCCAGCAGCTTGGGGACAGGGGCCTTCACCGGGGAGCTGTTTTTT. It codes for CASSLGTGAFTGELFF.

The chain recombines TRBV2 with TRBJ2-6; 7 bases agree with TRBD1. The CDR3 has 14 residues. CDR1 and CDR2 from the germline V gene are SNHLY and FYNNEI. With V trimmed by 8 bases and J by 0 bases, 1 base remained unmatched. The DNA for the CDR3 is TGTGCCAGCGACAGGGTCTCTGGGGCCAACGTCCTGACTTTC. Its translation: CASDRVSGANVLTF.

The chain is built from TRBV25-1 and TRBJ1-6; D possibly corresponds to TRBD1 (6 bases). CDR3 length: 15 residues. From germline, CDR1 is MGHDK and CDR2 SYGVNS. V was pared by 8 bases and J by 3 bases, with 14 bases between. Here the CDR3 DNA reads TGTGCCAGCTCTGCCCGAGGGGGCTATAATTCACCCCTCCACTTT. It encodes CASSARGGYNSPLHF.

The table lists this clone with a count of one. The V call is TRBV5-4, the J call TRBJ1-6, with TRBD1 matching over 8 bases. With V trimmed by 3 bases and J by 7 bases, 0 bases remained unmatched. The length of the CDR3 is 13 residues. CDR1 is SGHNT and CDR2 is YYREEE in the germline V gene (reference sequence). DNA of the CDR3: TGTGCCAGCAGCTGGACAGGGAATTCACCCCTCCACTTT. It is translated as CASSWTGNSPLHF.

The chain combines TRBV23-1 with TRBJ2-1; a weak D match, TRBD2 (6 bases). TRBV23-1 has ORF status, its function being uncertain. The CDR3 is 12 residues long. V was trimmed by 6 bases and J by 12 bases, leaving 15 bases between them. CDR3 region: CASRGLHIVQFF. DNA of the CDR3: TGCGCCAGCAGGGGACTCCATATAGTGCAGTTCTTC.

The genes are TRBV27 and TRBJ1-5; 8 nucleotides agree with TRBD1. The CDR3 length is 12 residues. The junction had 2 bases not matched to a gene; V was cut back by 6 bases and J by 7 bases. Germline assignment: CDR1 MNHEY and CDR2 SMNVEV (reference sequence). The CDR3 region is CASRQGEQPQHF. The DNA for the CDR3 is TGTGCCAGCAGACAGGGGGAACAGCCCCAGCATTTT.

This chain connects TRBV27 to TRBJ2-3; a weak D match, TRBD2 (6 bases). CDR1 and CDR2 (germline): MNHEY, SMNVEV (reference sequence). Trimming removed 6 bases from V and 1 base from J, with 11 bases in between. CDR3 size: 14 residues. The CDR3 coding sequence is TGTGCCAGCAGCGGACTACTGGGCACAGATACGCAGTATTTT. Its protein product is CASSGLLGTDTQYF.